The 22 T cell receptor beta chains given below trace back to one sample, sequenced in a study of blood T cell repertoires in COVID-19. The repertoire was sequenced with immunoSEQ multiplex PCR; TCRdb's copy has only in-frame clones and lacks some. The table has tens of thousands of clones, around 90% seen once. Sequenced input: peripheral blood. The receptor source for this set is a man aged 45 to 65 with active COVID-19.

The chain joins TRBV20-1 to TRBJ2-3; 8 positions agree with TRBD2. Germline CDR1 DFQATT, CDR2 SNEGSKA (reference sequence). This CDR3 contains 15 residues. V trimming: 3 bases; J trimming: 2 bases; junction bases outside the gene matches: 7. CDR3 residues: CSASTAGGLTDTQYF. The CDR3 DNA reads TGCAGTGCTAGTACGGCGGGAGGCCTCACAGATACGCAGTATTTT.

The V and J genes are TRBV10-1 and TRBJ2-7; 10 positions match TRBD2. The germline CDR1 and CDR2 sequences are WNHNN and SYGVQD (reference sequence). The CDR3 spans 18 residues. J gave up 5 bases and V 0 bases, and 13 bases lay outside the gene matches. The CDR3 is CASSESSILSGRAHEQYV. The CDR3 region has the DNA TGCGCCAGCAGTGAGTCAAGTATCCTCAGCGGGAGGGCCCACGAGCAGTACGTC.

This clone was detected only once. The chain couples TRBV7-3 to TRBJ1-6, with 7 bases fitting TRBD1. Trimming removed 8 bases from V and 6 bases from J; junction bases left unmatched: 4. Germline lookup yields CDR1 SGHTA and CDR2 FQGTGA. The CDR3 spans 13 residues. The CDR3 protein is CASRDSANSPLHF. DNA of the CDR3: TGTGCCAGCCGGGACAGTGCTAATTCACCCCTCCACTTT.

V is TRBV4-1 and J is TRBJ2-2; TRBD2 agrees at 10 bases. Per germline, CDR1 MGHRA and CDR2 YSYEKL. The V and J ends lost 1 base and 5 bases, in that order; junction bases with no gene match: 10. CDR3 length: 18 amino acids. The chain's CDR3 is CASSQVGIAGGITGELFF. The DNA of the CDR3 is TGCGCCAGCAGCCAAGTGGGGATAGCGGGGGGTATTACCGGGGAGCTGTTTTTT.

This clone was observed once. The CDR3 coding sequence is TGTGCCAGCAGCTTAGTAGCCCGACAAAGGGGAGGTGAGCAGTTCTTC. It is translated as CASSLVARQRGGEQFF. The chain has TRBV11-2 and TRBJ2-1; D may be TRBD2 (6 bases). Germline assignment: CDR1 SGHAT and CDR2 FQNNGV. The CDR3 covers 16 residues. With 1 base removed from V and 9 bases from J, the gap between germline ends came to 19 bases.

CDR3 residues: CASSSQGLIGYTF. CDR3 nucleotides: TGCGCCAGCAGCTCCCAAGGACTTATTGGCTACACCTTC. V is TRBV5-1 and J is TRBJ1-2; D uncertain. This CDR3 region has 13 residues. Trimming stripped 3 bases from V and 7 bases from J, with 13 bases between. Germline values: CDR1 SGHRS, CDR2 YFSETQ. Variable domain in full (rest from reference TRBV5-1 and TRBJ1-2): KAGVTQTPRYLIKTRGQQVTLSCSPISGHRSVSWYQQTPGQGLQFLFEYFSETQRNKGNFPGRFSGRQFSNSRSEMNVSTLELGDSALYLCASSSQGLIGYTFGSGTRLTVV.

The chain recombines TRBV15 with TRBJ2-3, with TRBD2 matching 7 bases. CDR1 is LNHNV, CDR2 YYDKDF, per germline (reference sequence). CDR3 length: 16 amino acids. Germline trimming cut 4 bases from V and 0 bases from J; bases unmatched to any gene: 7. CDR3 loop: CATSNVGGGSTDTQYF. CDR3 in DNA: TGTGCCACCAGCAATGTTGGCGGGGGTAGCACAGATACGCAGTATTTT.

The V and J genes are TRBV7-9 and TRBJ2-5, with D perhaps TRBD2 (5 bases). Germline V CDR1 and CDR2: SEHNR, FQNEAQ (reference sequence). The CDR3 totals 18 residues. V lost 1 base, J lost 2 bases, and 20 bases lay in between. CDR3 loop: CASSLVIGVGFGQETQYF. The CDR3 region has the DNA TGTGCCAGCAGCTTAGTAATCGGGGTCGGGTTTGGTCAAGAGACCCAGTACTTC.

The rearrangement links TRBV28 to TRBJ2-7, with TRBD1 identical over 9 bases. J gave up 5 bases and V 6 bases, and 8 bases lay outside the gene matches. Germline CDR1 and CDR2: MDHEN and SYDVKM. CDR3 length: 14 amino acids. The chain's CDR3 is CASRGQGPIDEQYV. For the CDR3, the DNA is TGTGCCAGCAGGGGACAGGGCCCGATCGACGAGCAGTACGTC.

The genes are TRBV19 and TRBJ2-2, with D possibly matching TRBD1 (5 bases). This CDR3 spans 16 amino acids. Germline V gene lookup returns CDR1 LNHDA and CDR2 SQIVND (reference sequence). Trimming stripped 7 bases from V and 0 bases from J, with 15 bases between. This CDR3 reads CASNKGHYSNTGELFF. The CDR3 DNA sequence: TGTGCCAGTAACAAAGGACACTACTCGAACACCGGGGAGCTGTTTTTT.

Only one count was recorded for this clone. This sequence joins TRBV9 and TRBJ1-3; possibly TRBD1 for D (6 bases). The germline gives CDR1 SGDLS, CDR2 YYNGEE. The V end lost 3 bases, the J end lost 3 bases, and 16 bases lay between the germline ends. The CDR3 extends over 16 amino acids. The CDR3: CASSARTGIIGNTIYF. CDR3 nucleotides: TGTGCCAGCAGCGCCCGCACAGGGATAATTGGAAACACCATATATTTT.

With respect to this clone: One end of the junction varies from germline; a read error may be responsible. The rearrangement links TRBV10-3 to TRBJ1-2, with 9 bases lining up with TRBD1. The CDR3 covers 13 residues. In germline, CDR1 is ENHRY, CDR2 SYGVKD. The CDR3 here is CAIPYGTGTGVHF. The CDR3 DNA follows: TGTGCCATCCCCTACGGGACAGGGACGGGAGTCCACTTC.

The rearrangement uses TRBV19 and TRBJ2-1; 13 bases match TRBD2. Germline CDR1 and CDR2: LNHDA and SQIVND (reference sequence). V trimming: 7 bases; J trimming: 8 bases; junction bases outside the gene matches: 5. The CDR3 covers 14 residues. The CDR3 is CASTTSGGAYEQFF. CDR3 DNA: TGTGCCAGTACCACTAGCGGGGGGGCTTATGAGCAGTTCTTC.

The V call is TRBV7-8, the J call TRBJ2-2; perhaps TRBD1 as D (5 bases). Trimming stripped 1 base from V and 5 bases from J, with 14 bases between. From germline, CDR1 is SGHVS and CDR2 FQNEAQ. The CDR3 sequence is 16 residues long. CDR3 nucleotides: TGTGCCAGCAGCTTAGTTCCGGACATGAGGACCGGGGAGCTGTTTTTT. Protein: CASSLVPDMRTGELFF.

The chain uses TRBV5-3 and TRBJ2-2; 14 bases line up with TRBD2. TRBV5-3 is given ORF status, its function remaining uncertain. This CDR3 contains 16 residues. V lost 2 bases and J lost 6; bases outside the gene matches: 3. The DNA for the CDR3 is TGTGCCAGAAGCTTAAGACTAGCGGGAGGGCCCGGGGAGCTGTTTTTT. Amino acids: CARSLRLAGGPGELFF.

The V and J genes are TRBV7-6 and TRBJ2-3; D remains unclear. Trimming pared 5 bases from V and 4 bases from J, leaving 4 bases between. This CDR3 is 11 amino acids long. Germline V gene data show CDR1 as SGHVS and CDR2 as FNYEAQ. The CDR3, as DNA: TGTGCCAGCAGCCAGGCAGATACGCAGTATTTT. This codes for CASSQADTQYF. The full variable domain, rest sourced from reference TRBV7-6 and TRBJ2-3, is GAGVSQSPRYKVTKRGQDVALRCDPISGHVSLYWYRQALGQGPEFLTYFNYEAQQDKSGLPNDRFSAERPEGSISTLTIQRTEQRDSAMYRCASSQADTQYFGPGTRLTVL.

The chain links TRBV7-6 to TRBJ2-3, with 9 nucleotides matching TRBD2. The V segment lost 5 bases and the J segment 5 bases; nucleotides outside the gene matches: 17. The CDR3 has 18 residues. Germline lookup yields CDR1 SGHVS and CDR2 FNYEAQ. The CDR3 reads CASSLRQGAGGLGDTQYF. The CDR3 DNA follows: TGTGCCAGCAGCCTACGCCAAGGGGCGGGAGGGCTTGGAGATACGCAGTATTTT.

The chain employs TRBV5-8 and TRBJ1-3, with a weak D call TRBD1 (6 bases). CDR1 SGHTS and CDR2 YDEGEE come from the germline V gene. With 3 bases removed from V and 0 bases from J, the gap between germline ends came to 10 bases. CDR3 length: 15 amino acids. The CDR3 region is CASSSDSSSGNTIYF. CDR3 DNA: TGTGCCAGCAGCTCGGACAGTAGCTCTGGAAACACCATATATTTT.

V gene TRBV20-1 combines with J gene TRBJ1-1; no reliable D call. The CDR3 has 12 amino acids. V gave up 3 bases and J gave up 1 base, with 6 bases separating them. The germline CDR1 and CDR2 sequences are DFQATT and SNEGSKA (reference sequence). CDR3 protein: CSASGQNTEAFF. CDR3 nucleotides: TGCAGTGCTAGTGGTCAGAACACTGAAGCTTTCTTT.

J is TRBJ1-1 and V is TRBV19; D possibly corresponds to TRBD1 (6 bases). Trimming removed 6 bases at V and 0 bases at J, with 17 bases between. Germline V gene data show CDR1 as LNHDA and CDR2 as SQIVND (reference sequence). This CDR3 is built from 16 residues. CDR3 residues: CASSPLTGNMNTEAFF. The DNA of the CDR3 is TGTGCCAGTAGCCCTCTGACAGGAAACATGAACACTGAAGCTTTCTTT.

The J gene is TRBJ2-5, the V gene TRBV25-1; 8 bases agree with TRBD2. The ends lost 4 bases at V and 0 bases at J; junction bases unmatched: 4. The V gene's germline CDR1 is MGHDK and CDR2 SYGVNS. The CDR3 is 15 residues long. CDR3 sequence reads: CASSGLALYQETQYF. The CDR3 DNA sequence: TGTGCCAGCAGTGGACTAGCGCTGTACCAAGAGACCCAGTACTTC.

The V and J genes are TRBV6-6 and TRBJ2-7, with TRBD2 identical over 13 bases. Per germline, CDR1 MNHNY and CDR2 SVGAGI (reference sequence). The CDR3 has 15 residues. The trim removed 6 bases at V and 2 bases at J, leaving 4 bases unmatched. The CDR3, as DNA: TGTGCCAGCAGATTAGGACTAGCGGGAGCCTACGAGCAGTACGTC. This encodes CASRLGLAGAYEQYV.